The following is a TCR beta chain sequence with its context. The clone's antigen remains unknown. The junction shows a germline mismatch at one end, possibly a read error. This specimen comes from a study of PD-1 blockade in classical Hodgkin lymphoma (dated by TCRdb to the early 2020s). Looking at the study overall: Nivolumab dosing was 3 mg/kg intravenously every 2 weeks, continuing until either disease progression or unacceptable toxicity. The study used CyTOF and TCR beta sequencing to define a peripheral blood immune signature of response to PD-1 blockade in classical Hodgkin lymphoma.

The label giving this sample's time point can be read as: cycle 4 day 1 (C4D1), after five to seven weeks of nivolumab. All trial patients had relapsed after autologous stem cell transplantation, with cohorts A, B and C differing in prior brentuximab vedotin exposure. Using a Miltenyi CD8+ T cell isolation kit, CD8+ T cells were purified from thawed PBMCs through magnetic negative selection. The trial cohort was composed of about 53 patients with relapsed/refractory classical Hodgkin lymphoma, for whom complete response, partial response or progressive disease was recorded as best overall response. Trial patients were treated with single-agent nivolumab in the multi-cohort phase II CheckMate 205 trial. An independent review committee assessed best overall response by applying the 2007 International Working Group response criteria. Trial PBMCs were collected just before the start of nivolumab (C1D1) and during therapy at cycle 2 day 1 and cycle 4 day 1. After peripheral blood was drawn into 8 mL Vacutainer Cell Preparation Tubes, PBMCs were isolated by centrifugation and then cryopreserved. Purified CD4+ and CD8+ fractions were prepared only for cases in which an additional PBMC sample was available. Magnetically labelled cells were removed on LS columns in a quadroMACS separator, and the flow-through was retained as the purified fraction.

The full study reports these points: Baseline TCR diversity was reported as lower in newly diagnosed patients than in healthy donors, and lower still in relapsed/refractory patients. The study was limited to a single clinical trial cohort, and causes of repertoire differences, possibly disease activity or prior therapy, remained undefined. CD4+ but not CD8+ TCR diversity rose significantly by C4D1 (p=0.0027 vs p=0.16), most apparent in complete responders (p=0.02). Patients starting nivolumab less than 1 year after ASCT had lower diversity and were excluded from later analyses to avoid confounding by immune reconstitution. Among trial patients, those achieving complete response had baseline diversity similar to that of newly diagnosed patients, while diversity was significantly lower in partial responders and progressors.

Inclusive of the bounding cysteine and phenylalanine, the CDR3 is 12 residues long. Of the read, only the CDR3 DNA is kept; its 36 bases are in frame from base 1. CDR1 and CDR2, per the germline V gene, are MGHRA and YSYEKL. The Qiagen DNeasy kit was used to extract genomic DNA from unsorted PBMCs and from the negatively selected CD4+ and CD8+ fractions. Using primers that anneal to V and J segments, immunoSEQ multiplex PCR amplified the TCR beta CDR3 regions. A synthetic immune receptor repertoire was used to minimize amplification bias, and any residual bias was removed computationally once sequencing was done. The original methods were these. Custom Python scripts were used to quantify repertoire diversity as the Shannon entropy index. The unsorted, CD4+ and CD8+ repertoires were each analyzed separately, with the exception of combined analyses, where CD4+ and CD8+ sequences were merged in silico. A clone was considered expanded if an increase in frequency of at least 2-fold after treatment relative to C1D1 was found, and a pseudocount of 0.5 was applied to clones undetected at baseline. Singleton clones were defined as clones with 0 or 1 copy at C1D1, and non-singleton clones were defined as clones with 2 or more copies. Clones expanded in unsorted samples were annotated as CD4+, CD8+ or unknown by matching protein sequences in sorted samples from the same patient. Wilcoxon tests on paired samples were used to test diversity changes from C1D1 to C4D1. TCRdb mirrors the immuneACCESS table, restricted to in-frame sequences. Some clones are absent from its copies; in checked studies, under half trace to an unresolved V gene, and the reason for the others is unknown. V and J calls and clone size are copied from that table; D and trimming were computed from the DNA. The sample yields about 19,000 clones; 88% were counted once. The top ten clones comprise 5% of the sample.

The sequence is built from TRBV4-1 and TRBJ1-2; the D gene is not confidently resolved. Source: CD8+ T cells from blood, taken before the fourth cycle of nivolumab. The sequence derives from a human donor with classical Hodgkin lymphoma. The CDR3 loop reads CASSRGGSHLAF. The nucleotide sequence reads as follows: TGCGCCAGCAGCCGCGGAGGGTCCCACCTTGCCTTC.